These 11 T cell receptor beta chains came from one sample sequenced in a study of blood T cell repertoires in COVID-19. Repertoires were generated with immunoSEQ multiplex PCR, while TCRdb's copy carries only in-frame clones and drops some. In the table there are over 200,000 clones, more than 70% of which are singletons. The sequenced sample consisted of peripheral blood. These receptors were obtained from an elderly man with acute or convalescent COVID-19.

This chain uses TRBV30 with TRBJ2-1, with D unclear. The CDR3 runs to 13 residues. Germline lookup yields CDR1 GTSNPN and CDR2 SVGIG (reference sequence). V was trimmed by 0 bases and J by 4 bases, leaving 7 bases between them. In nucleotides, the CDR3 is TGTGCCTGGAGTGTACGAGGTTACAATGAGCAGTTCTTC. It translates to CAWSVRGYNEQFF.

The chain combines TRBV7-2 with TRBJ2-1, with D possibly being TRBD2 (6 bases). Deletions cut 5 bases from V and 6 bases from J, with 14 bases between. This CDR3 region has 14 residues. The germline V gene encodes CDR1 SGHTA and CDR2 FQGNSA. The CDR3 sequence is CASSPGLPGNEQFF. Written as DNA, the CDR3 is TGTGCCAGCAGCCCCGGACTACCTGGCAATGAGCAGTTCTTC. Full variable domain (missing parts from reference TRBV7-2 and TRBJ2-1): GAGVSQSPSNKVTEKGKDVELRCDPISGHTALYWYRQSLGQGLEFLIYFQGNSAPDKSGLPSDRFSAERTGGSVSTLTIQRTQQEDSAVYLCASSPGLPGNEQFFGPGTRLTVL.

This chain uses TRBV5-4 with TRBJ1-2; 12 bases align to TRBD1. V trimming: 6 bases; J trimming: 3 bases; junction bases outside the gene matches: 9. Germline CDR1 and CDR2: SGHNT and YYREEE (reference sequence). CDR3 size: 16 residues. The CDR3 reads CASTMGQGAVDYGYTF. Here the CDR3 DNA reads TGTGCCAGCACCATGGGACAGGGGGCGGTTGACTATGGCTACACCTTC.

This clone was detected only once. The chain carries TRBV7-2 and TRBJ2-5, with 8 bases that match TRBD2. There are 15 residues in the CDR3. CDR1 and CDR2 (germline): SGHTA, FQGNSA. J gave up 8 bases and V 5 bases, and 13 bases lay outside the gene matches. The CDR3 reads CASSTGGGKILTQYF. The DNA for the CDR3 is TGTGCCAGCAGCACCGGGGGGGGGAAGATCTTAACCCAGTACTTC. Using reference TRBV7-2 and TRBJ2-5 for the parts outside the CDR3, the full variable domain is GAGVSQSPSNKVTEKGKDVELRCDPISGHTALYWYRQSLGQGLEFLIYFQGNSAPDKSGLPSDRFSAERTGGSVSTLTIQRTQQEDSAVYLCASSTGGGKILTQYFGPGTRLLVL.

The rearrangement links TRBV10-3 to TRBJ1-6; possible D gene TRBD1, 6 bases. V was shortened by 3 bases and J by 3 bases, with 12 bases between the two germline ends. This CDR3 contains 16 residues. CDR1 and CDR2 from the germline V gene are ENHRY and SYGVKD. The CDR3 spells CAISDAGRGYNSPLHF. The CDR3 nucleotides read TGTGCCATCAGTGATGCGGGCAGGGGCTATAATTCACCCCTCCACTTT.

The chain couples TRBV19 to TRBJ2-3, with a possible D match to TRBD2 (5 bases). Germline CDR1 LNHDA, CDR2 SQIVND (reference sequence). V dropped 3 bases and J dropped 1 base, with 11 bases sitting between them. The CDR3 consists of 15 residues. The CDR3 coding sequence is TGTGCCAGTAGTATTGAACGGGGAGGCACAGATACGCAGTATTTT. Translation gives CASSIERGGTDTQYF.

This clone came up once. The chain links TRBV27 to TRBJ2-3; 10 nucleotides match TRBD2. CDR3 length: 15 residues. Unmatched junction bases numbered 5, after V lost 7 bases and J lost 1 base. Germline CDR1 is MNHEY and CDR2 is SMNVEV (reference sequence). The CDR3 DNA reads as TGTGCCAGCACCCCCGGGACTAGCGGCACAGATACGCAGTATTTT. Protein: CASTPGTSGTDTQYF.

The chain has TRBV5-1 and TRBJ2-7; 12 nucleotides agree with TRBD1. The CDR3 length is 14 residues. The germline V gene encodes CDR1 SGHRS and CDR2 YFSETQ. After removal of 4 bases from V and 5 bases from J, the junction contained 4 bases not matched to a gene. The CDR3 loop reads CASSPGQGADEQYF. CDR3 in DNA: TGCGCCAGCAGCCCGGGACAGGGGGCCGACGAGCAGTACTTC.

CDR3 nucleotides: TGTGCCAGTGGGGCCCGTTGGACCGGGGAGCTGTTTTTT. Translating it yields CASGARWTGELFF. This chain joins TRBV12-3 or TRBV12-4 and TRBJ2-2; tentatively, D is TRBD1 (5 bases). Trimming pared 9 bases from V and 5 bases from J, leaving 13 bases between. There are 13 residues in the CDR3.

The chain has TRBV6-5 and TRBJ1-6, with TRBD1 matching 7 bases. J gave up 7 bases and V 6 bases, and 6 bases lay outside the gene matches. CDR1 and CDR2 (germline): MNHEY, SVGAGI. The CDR3 contains 14 residues. The CDR3 region has the DNA TGTGCCAGCAGCTCCGGGACAGAGAATTCACCCCTCCACTTT. Amino acid sequence: CASSSGTENSPLHF.

The rearrangement links TRBV7-2 to TRBJ1-1, with TRBD1 matching over 7 bases. Unmatched junction bases numbered 6, after V lost 2 bases and J lost 9 bases. From germline, CDR1 is SGHTA and CDR2 FQGNSA. The CDR3 is 13 residues long. The CDR3 loop is CASSLSRTGQAFF. The CDR3 bases are TGTGCCAGCAGCTTATCCCGGACAGGCCAAGCTTTCTTT.